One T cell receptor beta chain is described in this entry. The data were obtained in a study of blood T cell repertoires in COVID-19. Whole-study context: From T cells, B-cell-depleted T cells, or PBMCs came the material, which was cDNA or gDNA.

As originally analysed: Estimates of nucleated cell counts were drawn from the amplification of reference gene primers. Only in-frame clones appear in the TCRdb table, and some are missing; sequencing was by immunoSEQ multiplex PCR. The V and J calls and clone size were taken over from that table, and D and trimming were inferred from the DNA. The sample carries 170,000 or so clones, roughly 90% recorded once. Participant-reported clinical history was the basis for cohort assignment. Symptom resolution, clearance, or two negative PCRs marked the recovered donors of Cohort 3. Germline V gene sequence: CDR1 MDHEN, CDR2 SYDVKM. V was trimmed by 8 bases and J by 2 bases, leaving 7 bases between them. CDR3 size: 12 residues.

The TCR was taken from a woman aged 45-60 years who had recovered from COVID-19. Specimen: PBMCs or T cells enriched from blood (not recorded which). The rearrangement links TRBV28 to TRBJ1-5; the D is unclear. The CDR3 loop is CASAVGNQPQHF. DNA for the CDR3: TGTGCCAGCGCAGTCGGCAATCAGCCCCAGCATTTT.